Sequencing of this T cell receptor (beta chain) was carried out in a study of shared clonotypes between healthy human individuals (dated by TCRdb to about 2020). Looking at the study overall: Three men and a couple of women, aged 18 to 49 years, made up the cohort. For each donor, CD4 naive and CD4 memory were each given three plates, CD8 naive was given two plates, and CD8 memory was given one plate. The study deeply sequenced blood TCR repertoires of several healthy adults to estimate repertoire size and the extent of clonotype sharing between individuals. Libraries were prepared and TCR repertoires were sequenced by different laboratories using diverse techniques, in order to increase sequencing depth and limit assay-specific biases. Per donor, leukapheresis produced somewhere between about 0.9 and 9 billion PBMCs.

Findings and caveats that apply to the study as a whole: Because the study included only a small number of donors, the genetic and exposure-history diversity represented was limited. Only blood was sampled, and tissue TCR repertoires likely differ from those in blood. Higher generation probabilities were observed for clonotypes shared by all four sorted-subset donors than for non-shared clonotypes. Rarefaction of sorted-subset datasets indicated incomplete sequencing despite the large sequencing depth. When several donors were compared, the shared fraction of clonotypes was roughly 5% for naive CD4, around 3.5% for naive CD8, 2.3% for memory CD4, and around 0.37% for memory CD8. Based on pairwise subsampling, the degree of clonotype sharing among donors was expected to be affected by sequencing depth. Estimated clonotype richness was generally larger for naive than for memory subsets.

Inclusive of the bounding cysteine and phenylalanine, the CDR3 is 13 residues long. The sequence is cut down to CDR3 DNA, 39 bases in frame from base 1. Via the germline V gene (reference sequence), CDR1 is MNHEY and CDR2 SMNVEV. Relative to germline, V is 3 bases shorter and J is 1 base shorter, with 6 bases between their ends. Using the deep immunoSEQ assay, multiplex PCR amplified TCR CDR3 regions from genomic DNA. Genomic DNA extracted from each cell subset was distributed evenly over all wells of several immunoSEQ 96-well plates, and each plate served as one replicate. For sorted subsets, roughly 200 ng genomic DNA, equal to tens of thousands of T cell genomes, was loaded into each replicate PCR. Purified libraries were measured with a Qubit 3.0 fluorometer, size-checked on a Bioanalyzer 2100, and measured again with the KAPA Library Quantification kit. Every immunoSEQ 96-well plate was sequenced on a dedicated single-read 150-cycle Illumina NextSeq 550 flow cell. Under the source paper's analysis protocol: Because only junctional sequences without quality scores were contained in the immunoSEQ output, filtering matching that applied to full-length reads could not be performed. To assign V/J genes and CDR3, sequences were annotated using PyIR, a Python wrapper for IgBLAST v1.9, with IMGT germline references. Reads were filtered out if the reads had weak V/J assignments (E-value above 1e-6), no CDR3, stop codons, out-of-frame junctions, or ambiguous translated residues. V3J clonotypes were defined as sequences sharing the same inferred V gene, J gene, and CDR3 amino acid sequence. Percentage overlap between repertoires was calculated by dividing the number of shared unique clonotypes by the size of the smaller repertoire. Three approaches were used to assess repertoire richness: RTK rarefaction, the Chao1 estimator, and Recon v2.1 estimates of unobserved clonotypes. For all TCRbeta clonotypes obtained by the gDNA method from several donors, generation probabilities were computed with OLGA. In its TCRdb copy, this immuneACCESS table keeps in-frame sequences only and misses some clones. Where compared with another copy, unresolved V genes explain less than half of these, and the others have no known cause. V and J calls and clone size follow that table, whereas D and trimming were derived from the DNA. The table for this sample lists 1.5 million to 2.5 million clones; about 94% of them were counted only once. The ten most abundant clones make up around 1.2% of the sample.

Comment on this clone: The clone's antigen remains unknown. Base qualities were left out, and no much larger clone turns up one base away.

CD8 naive samples consisted of CD45RO-negative cells that were positively selected for CCR7, yielding a CD45RA+CCR7+ population without TemRA cells. The donors were healthy, HIV-negative adults who had no recently reported acute infections or vaccinations. All donors were Caucasian adults living in Nashville, Tennessee, USA. Blood was collected by leukapheresis, and PBMCs were isolated by Ficoll-Histopaque density gradient centrifugation and then cryopreserved in liquid nitrogen vapor phase. Purity and quantity of every magnetically sorted T cell population were checked by analytical flow cytometry. Genomic DNA was isolated from every sorted fraction and measured by UV absorbance on a Nanodrop 2000c.

The rearrangement combines TRBV27 with TRBJ1-1; the D gene assignment is ambiguous. The sequenced sample was naive CD8+ T cells sorted from blood. The cell subset or site label, as the study defines it: CD45RA+CCR7+. This receptor was obtained from a young man in good health. The nucleotide sequence reads as follows: TGTGCCAGCAGTTTCGTTGAGAACACTGAAGCTTTCTTT. It specifies CASSFVENTEAFF.